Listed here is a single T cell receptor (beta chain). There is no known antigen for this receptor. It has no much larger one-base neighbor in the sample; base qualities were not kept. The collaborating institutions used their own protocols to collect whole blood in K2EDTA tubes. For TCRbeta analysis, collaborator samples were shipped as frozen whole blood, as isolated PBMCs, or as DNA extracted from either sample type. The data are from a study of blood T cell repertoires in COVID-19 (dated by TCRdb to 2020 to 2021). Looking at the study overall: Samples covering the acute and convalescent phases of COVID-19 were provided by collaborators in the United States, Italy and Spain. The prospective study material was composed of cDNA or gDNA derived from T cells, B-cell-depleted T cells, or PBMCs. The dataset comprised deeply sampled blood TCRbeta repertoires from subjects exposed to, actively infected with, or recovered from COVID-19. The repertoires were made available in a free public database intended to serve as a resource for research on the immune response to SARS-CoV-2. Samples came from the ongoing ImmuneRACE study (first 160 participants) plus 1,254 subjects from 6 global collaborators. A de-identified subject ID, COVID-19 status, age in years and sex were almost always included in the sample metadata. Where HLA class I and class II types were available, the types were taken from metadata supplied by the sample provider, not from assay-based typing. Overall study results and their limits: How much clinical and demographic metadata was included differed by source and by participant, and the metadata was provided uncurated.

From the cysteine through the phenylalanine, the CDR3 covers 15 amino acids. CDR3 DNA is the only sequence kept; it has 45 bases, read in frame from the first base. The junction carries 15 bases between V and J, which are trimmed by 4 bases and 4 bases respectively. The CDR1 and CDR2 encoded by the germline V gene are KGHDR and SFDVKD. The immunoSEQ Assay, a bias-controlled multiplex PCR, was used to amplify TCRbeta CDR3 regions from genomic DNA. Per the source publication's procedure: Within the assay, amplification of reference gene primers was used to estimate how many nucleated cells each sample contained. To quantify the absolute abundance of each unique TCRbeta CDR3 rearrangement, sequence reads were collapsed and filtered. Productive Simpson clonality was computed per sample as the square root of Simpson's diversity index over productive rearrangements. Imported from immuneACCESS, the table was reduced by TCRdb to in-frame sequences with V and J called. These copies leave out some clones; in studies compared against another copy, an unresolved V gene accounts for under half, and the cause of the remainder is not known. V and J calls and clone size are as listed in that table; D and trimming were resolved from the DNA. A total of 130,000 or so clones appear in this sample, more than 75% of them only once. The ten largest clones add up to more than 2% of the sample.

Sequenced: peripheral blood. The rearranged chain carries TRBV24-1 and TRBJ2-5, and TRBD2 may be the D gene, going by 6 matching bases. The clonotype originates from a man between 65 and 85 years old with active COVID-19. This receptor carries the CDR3 CATSDPGLTPETQYF. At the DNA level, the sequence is TGTGCCACCAGTGACCCCGGACTAACCCCAGAGACCCAGTACTTC.